The 7 T cell receptor beta chains reported below all come from one sample, sequenced in a study of beta chain features in type 1 diabetes. What was sequenced were expressed TCRB transcripts, since all of the isolated RNA had been reverse transcribed. Repertoires were generated with immunoSEQ multiplex PCR, while TCRdb's copy carries only in-frame clones and drops some. Here the sample spans under 400,000 clones, roughly 13% being singletons. The sequenced sample was naive CD4+ T cells from blood. These TCRs come from a man younger than 35 in good health.

CDR3 loop: CASSFSGTGADEQYF. CDR3 nucleotide sequence: TGTGCCAGCAGCTTTTCCGGGACAGGGGCGGACGAGCAGTACTTC. The chain has TRBV11-1 and TRBJ2-7; TRBD1 aligns across 10 bases. The CDR3 totals 15 residues. Germline V lookup: CDR1 SGHAT, CDR2 FQDESV (reference sequence). Trimming at V came to 3 bases and at J to 5 bases, leaving 7 bases not matched to a gene.

The chain joins TRBV4-3 to TRBJ2-1; 7 nucleotides align to TRBD2. The CDR3 spans 15 residues. V shed 0 bases and J 7 bases; nucleotides not matched to a gene: 6. Looked up from germline, CDR1 is LGHNA and CDR2 is YSLEER. CDR3 protein: CASSQEQRGSNEQFF. The CDR3 DNA sequence: TGCGCCAGCAGCCAAGAACAGCGGGGATCGAATGAGCAGTTCTTC.

A few counts support this clone. The chain has TRBV2 and TRBJ1-2; the D gene is possibly TRBD1 (6 bases). Looked up from germline, CDR1 is SNHLY and CDR2 is FYNNEI. V was cut by 4 bases and J by 2 bases, with 20 bases left in between. There are 17 residues in the CDR3. The CDR3 nucleotides read TGTGCCAGCAGTGGAGGACAGCTGCCGACTACCAACTATGGCTACACCTTC. It codes for CASSGGQLPTTNYGYTF.

The chain links TRBV2 to TRBJ1-2, with D perhaps matching TRBD1 (5 bases). The germline V gene has CDR1 SNHLY and CDR2 FYNNEI. The V end was cut by 0 bases, the J end by 12 bases, with 17 bases between. This CDR3 has 14 residues. In DNA, the CDR3 is TGTGCCAGCAGTGAAGCGCTGCAGGGTCCCTGGGACACCTTC. Its translation: CASSEALQGPWDTF.

Only a few counts were recorded for this clone. The rearrangement joins TRBV2 to TRBJ1-4; D unclear. CDR1 is SNHLY and CDR2 is FYNNEI in the germline V gene. V gave up 3 bases and J gave up 5 bases, with 10 bases separating them. This CDR3 comprises 14 residues. In nucleotides, the CDR3 is TGTGCCAGCAGTGACGAGGGATGGAATGAAAAACTGTTTTTT. Its protein is CASSDEGWNEKLFF.

The chain combines TRBV7-9 with TRBJ1-2; D remains ambiguous. Trimming shortened V by 5 bases and J by 3 bases, and 13 bases separated the two germline ends. The germline V gene encodes CDR1 SEHNR and CDR2 FQNEAQ (reference sequence). This CDR3 is 14 amino acids long. The CDR3, as DNA: TGTGCCAGCAGCCCCGGTCCACCGGACTATGGCTACACCTTC. Translated: CASSPGPPDYGYTF.

The chain carries TRBV29-1 and TRBJ2-2, with D uncertain. Trimming took 4 bases from V and 1 from J, leaving 7 bases between them. From germline, CDR1 is SQVTM and CDR2 ANQGSEA. This CDR3 is 13 amino acids long. This CDR3 reads CSVGGLNTGELFF. CDR3 nucleotide sequence: TGCAGCGTTGGTGGGCTGAACACCGGGGAGCTGTTTTTT.